This T cell receptor beta chain was documented in a study of metastatic and nonmetastatic thyroid tumors. Germline V lookup: CDR1 MDHEN, CDR2 SYDVKM. Trimming took off 4 bases at V and 6 bases at J, with 7 bases between the two ends. The CDR3 consists of 12 residues. There are many counts of this clone. Each patient went into thyroid surgery without having received any treatment. TCRdb re-clonotyped the PCR reads via MiXCR. This sample has about 82,000 clones, with roughly an eighth found just once. This TCR derives from a female donor with papillary thyroid cancer or a benign thyroid nodule (not recorded which). Some clones in this sample may be carry-over from other donors' samples. The gene calls are TRBV28 and TRBJ1-5, with D unclear. Input material: tumor tissue. The CDR3 DNA reads TGTGCCAGCAGTTCGGTTAGTCAGCCCCAGCATTTT. Amino acids: CASSSVSQPQHF.